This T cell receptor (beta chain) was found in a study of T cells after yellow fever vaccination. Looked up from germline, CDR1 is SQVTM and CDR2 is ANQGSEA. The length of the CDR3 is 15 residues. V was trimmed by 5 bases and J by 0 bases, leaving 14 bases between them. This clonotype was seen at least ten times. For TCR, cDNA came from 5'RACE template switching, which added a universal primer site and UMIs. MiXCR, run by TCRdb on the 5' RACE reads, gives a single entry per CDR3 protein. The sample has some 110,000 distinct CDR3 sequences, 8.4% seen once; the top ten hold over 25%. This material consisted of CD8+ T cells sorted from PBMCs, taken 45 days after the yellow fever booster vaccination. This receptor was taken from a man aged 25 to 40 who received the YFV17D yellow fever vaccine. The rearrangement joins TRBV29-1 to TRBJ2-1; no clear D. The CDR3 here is CSVQRDSGSYNEQFF. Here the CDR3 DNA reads TGCAGCGTTCAACGCGATTCTGGCTCCTACAATGAGCAGTTCTTC.